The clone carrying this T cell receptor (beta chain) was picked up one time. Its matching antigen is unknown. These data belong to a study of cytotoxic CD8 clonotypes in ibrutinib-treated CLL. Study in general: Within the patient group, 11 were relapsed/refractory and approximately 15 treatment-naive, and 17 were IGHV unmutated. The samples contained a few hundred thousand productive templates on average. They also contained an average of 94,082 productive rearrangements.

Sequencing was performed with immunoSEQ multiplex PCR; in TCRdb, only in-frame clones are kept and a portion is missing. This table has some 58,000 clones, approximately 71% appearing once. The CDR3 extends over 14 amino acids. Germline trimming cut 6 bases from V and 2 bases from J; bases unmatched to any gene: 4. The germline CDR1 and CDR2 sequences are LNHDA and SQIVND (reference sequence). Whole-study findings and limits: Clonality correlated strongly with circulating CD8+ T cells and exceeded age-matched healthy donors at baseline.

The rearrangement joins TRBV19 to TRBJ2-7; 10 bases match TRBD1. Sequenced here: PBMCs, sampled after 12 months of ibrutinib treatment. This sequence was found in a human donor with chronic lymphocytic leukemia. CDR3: CASRGQGSTYEQYF. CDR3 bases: TGTGCCAGTAGGGGACAGGGGTCGACCTACGAGCAGTACTTC. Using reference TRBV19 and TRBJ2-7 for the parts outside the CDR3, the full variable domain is DGGITQSPKYLFRKEGQNVTLSCEQNLNHDAMYWYRQDPGQGLRLIYYSQIVNDFQKGDIAEGYSVSREKKESFPLTVTSAQKNPTAFYLCASRGQGSTYEQYFGPGTRLTVT.